The rows below give T cell receptor beta chains drawn from one sample of a study of blood T cell repertoires in COVID-19. The data were produced by immunoSEQ multiplex PCR, yet TCRdb's version contains in-frame clones alone and is incomplete. The sample lists 150,000 to 200,000 clones, around nine tenths occurring once. Sequences were obtained from peripheral blood. These receptor sequences come from a man in his 70s with active or convalescent COVID-19. Each CDR3 is given with its conserved first and last residue. The D gene is left open where the match is weak. Size values are once, few and many counts, or a class for expanded clones, and some rows have none.

V	D	size	J	CDR3	DNA
TRBV6-1	.	.	TRBJ1-2	CASSERGSLYGYTF	TGTGCCAGCAGTGAGAGGGGGTCCCTCTATGGCTACACCTTC
TRBV2	.	.	TRBJ2-2	CASTRDNTGELFF	TGTGCCAGCACGAGAGATAACACCGGGGAGCTGTTTTTT
TRBV6-5	.	.	TRBJ1-5	CASTVQATNQPQHF	TGTGCCAGCACCGTCCAGGCAACAAATCAGCCCCAGCATTTT
TRBV15	TRBD2	.	TRBJ2-1	CATSTLGLAGGYEQFF	TGTGCCACCAGCACCCTCGGTCTAGCGGGAGGCTATGAGCAGTTCTTC
TRBV11-2	TRBD2	.	TRBJ2-1	CASSPRGGQSSYNEQFF	TGTGCCAGCAGCCCGCGCGGGGGGCAGAGCTCCTACAATGAGCAGTTCTTC
TRBV28	TRBD1	.	TRBJ1-2	CASSFAGQGAHNYGYTF	TGTGCCAGCAGTTTCGCGGGACAGGGGGCGCATAACTATGGCTACACCTTC
TRBV6-5	.	.	TRBJ1-2	CASSFRPGFDYGYTF	TGTGCCAGCAGTTTCCGTCCGGGGTTTGACTATGGCTACACCTTC
TRBV7-2	.	.	TRBJ2-1	CASSIVRGPYNEQFF	TGTGCCAGCAGCATAGTCAGGGGTCCCTACAATGAGCAGTTCTTC
TRBV5-8	TRBD2	.	TRBJ2-7	CASRGFPAGGYEQYF	TGTGCCAGCAGGGGGTTTCCAGCGGGAGGATACGAGCAGTACTTC
TRBV27	.	.	TRBJ1-5	CASRDRHSNQPQHF	TGTGCCAGCAGGGACAGACATAGCAATCAGCCCCAGCATTTT
TRBV10-2	.	.	TRBJ1-5	CASRGAVSANQPQHF	TGCGCCAGCAGGGGAGCGGTGTCGGCCAATCAGCCCCAGCATTTT
TRBV5-6	.	.	TRBJ2-7	CASSLQDTPYEQYF	TGTGCCAGCAGCTTGCAAGACACCCCCTACGAGCAGTACTTC
TRBV10-3	TRBD1	.	TRBJ1-6	CAISESTGGPLHF	TGTGCCATCAGTGAGTCAACAGGGGGCCCCCTCCACTTT
TRBV7-2	TRBD2	.	TRBJ2-1	CASSLSGTRNEQFF	TGTGCCAGCAGCCTTAGCGGGACCCGAAATGAGCAGTTCTTC
TRBV5-1	TRBD1	.	TRBJ1-2	CASAPGQGAYYGYTF	TGCGCCAGTGCACCGGGACAGGGAGCCTACTATGGCTACACCTTC
TRBV18	TRBD1	.	TRBJ1-3	CASSRQGWPEDTIYF	TGTGCCAGCTCACGACAGGGGTGGCCCGAGGACACCATATATTTT
TRBV27	.	.	TRBJ1-4	CASSLFSNGGEKLFF	TGTGCCAGCAGTTTATTTTCAAACGGCGGTGAAAAACTGTTTTTT
TRBV28	TRBD1	.	TRBJ2-1	CASSFLPGQGWDEQFF	TGTGCCAGCAGTTTCTTACCGGGACAGGGTTGGGATGAGCAGTTCTTC
TRBV28	.	.	TRBJ2-5	CASSTPEWGETQYF	TGTGCCAGCAGTACCCCCGAGTGGGGCGAGACCCAGTACTTC
TRBV2	.	.	TRBJ1-4	CASRVDRVFNEKLFF	TGTGCCAGCAGGGTAGACAGAGTTTTTAATGAAAAACTGTTTTTT
TRBV6-2/TRBV6-3	TRBD1	.	TRBJ1-1	CASSPTLTGVTEAFF	TGTGCCAGCAGCCCGACCCTGACAGGGGTCACTGAAGCTTTCTTT
TRBV3-1/TRBV3-2	.	once	TRBJ1-2	CASSQAQDYGYTF	TGTGCCAGCAGCCAAGCGCAGGATTATGGCTACACCTTC
TRBV15	TRBD1	.	TRBJ1-4	CATSRGGQGVWEKLFF	TGTGCCACCAGCAGAGGAGGACAGGGGGTTTGGGAAAAACTGTTTTTT
TRBV4-3	.	once	TRBJ1-4	CASSQREGTGEKLFF	TGCGCCAGCAGCCAAAGGGAGGGGACTGGTGAAAAACTGTTTTTT
TRBV19	TRBD1	.	TRBJ1-5	CASSKGQLLDNQPQHF	TGTGCCAGTAGTAAGGGACAGCTCTTGGACAATCAGCCCCAGCATTTT
TRBV6-5	TRBD1	.	TRBJ1-1	CASTRVGGGKTEAFF	TGTGCCAGCACACGGGTAGGGGGCGGGAAGACTGAAGCTTTCTTT
TRBV5-4	.	.	TRBJ1-6	CASGYAGANNSPLHF	TGTGCCAGCGGATATGCGGGGGCCAATAATTCACCCCTCCACTTT
TRBV30	TRBD1	.	TRBJ1-5	CAWRTGGENQPQHF	TGTGCCTGGAGGACAGGGGGGGAGAATCAGCCCCAGCATTTT
TRBV5-1	.	once	TRBJ1-4	CASSLTAEKLFF	TGCGCCAGCAGCCTGACAGCTGAAAAACTGTTTTTT
TRBV29-1	TRBD1	.	TRBJ1-1	CSVEPQGAAEAFF	TGCAGCGTTGAGCCACAGGGGGCCGCTGAAGCTTTCTTT
TRBV5-5	TRBD1	.	TRBJ2-7	CASSKGMDREAEQYF	TGTGCCAGCAGCAAGGGAATGGACAGGGAGGCCGAGCAGTACTTC
TRBV4-3	TRBD2	.	TRBJ2-3	CASSQGGGATDTQYF	TGCGCCAGCAGCCAAGGCGGGGGGGCCACAGATACGCAGTATTTT
TRBV30	TRBD1	.	TRBJ1-1	CAWGQGGNTEAFF	TGTGCCTGGGGACAGGGCGGTAACACTGAAGCTTTCTTT
TRBV19	.	.	TRBJ2-2	CASSIPRLVSTGELFF	TGTGCCAGTAGTATTCCCCGACTAGTGAGCACCGGGGAGCTGTTTTTT
TRBV11-2	TRBD1	.	TRBJ1-1	CASSFLRDRGAEAFF	TGTGCCAGCAGCTTCCTCCGGGACAGGGGCGCTGAAGCTTTCTTT
TRBV30	.	.	TRBJ2-1	CAWSGAAIGYNEQFF	TGTGCCTGGAGTGGGGCCGCGATTGGCTACAATGAGCAGTTCTTC
TRBV19	TRBD2	.	TRBJ2-3	CASSPSGGARNTQYF	TGTGCCAGTAGTCCCAGCGGGGGGGCCCGCAATACGCAGTATTTT
TRBV20-1	.	.	TRBJ1-1	CSASTAGPEAFF	TGCAGTGCTAGTACTGCGGGGCCTGAAGCTTTCTTT
TRBV3-1/TRBV3-2	TRBD1	few	TRBJ2-5	CASSYRGPVQETQYF	TGTGCCAGCAGCTACAGGGGGCCGGTCCAAGAGACCCAGTACTTC
TRBV20-1	.	.	TRBJ1-1	CSARTDTEAFF	TGCAGTGCTAGAACAGACACTGAAGCTTTCTTT
TRBV7-2	.	.	TRBJ1-4	CASSYSGGFEKLFF	TGTGCCAGCAGCTATTCGGGGGGCTTTGAAAAACTGTTTTTT
TRBV7-9	.	.	TRBJ1-5	CASSFSESPPQHF	TGTGCCAGCAGTTTCTCGGAGAGCCCTCCCCAGCATTTT
TRBV19	.	.	TRBJ2-1	CASKRWDNEQFF	TGTGCCAGTAAGAGGTGGGACAATGAGCAGTTCTTC
TRBV3-1/TRBV3-2	.	once	TRBJ1-3	CASSQNLQISGNTIYF	TGTGCCAGCAGCCAGAATCTACAGATCTCTGGAAACACCATATATTTT
TRBV7-2	.	.	TRBJ2-5	CASSFSRQGSLTQYF	TGTGCCAGCAGCTTTTCGCGCCAGGGGAGCCTGACCCAGTACTTC
TRBV6-5	TRBD1	.	TRBJ1-2	CASSPQGRINYGYTF	TGTGCCAGCAGCCCACAGGGGAGAATTAACTATGGCTACACCTTC
TRBV7-7	TRBD2	.	TRBJ2-1	CASSLRTGGLYNEQFF	TGTGCCAGCAGCCTTAGGACGGGAGGGCTATACAATGAGCAGTTCTTC